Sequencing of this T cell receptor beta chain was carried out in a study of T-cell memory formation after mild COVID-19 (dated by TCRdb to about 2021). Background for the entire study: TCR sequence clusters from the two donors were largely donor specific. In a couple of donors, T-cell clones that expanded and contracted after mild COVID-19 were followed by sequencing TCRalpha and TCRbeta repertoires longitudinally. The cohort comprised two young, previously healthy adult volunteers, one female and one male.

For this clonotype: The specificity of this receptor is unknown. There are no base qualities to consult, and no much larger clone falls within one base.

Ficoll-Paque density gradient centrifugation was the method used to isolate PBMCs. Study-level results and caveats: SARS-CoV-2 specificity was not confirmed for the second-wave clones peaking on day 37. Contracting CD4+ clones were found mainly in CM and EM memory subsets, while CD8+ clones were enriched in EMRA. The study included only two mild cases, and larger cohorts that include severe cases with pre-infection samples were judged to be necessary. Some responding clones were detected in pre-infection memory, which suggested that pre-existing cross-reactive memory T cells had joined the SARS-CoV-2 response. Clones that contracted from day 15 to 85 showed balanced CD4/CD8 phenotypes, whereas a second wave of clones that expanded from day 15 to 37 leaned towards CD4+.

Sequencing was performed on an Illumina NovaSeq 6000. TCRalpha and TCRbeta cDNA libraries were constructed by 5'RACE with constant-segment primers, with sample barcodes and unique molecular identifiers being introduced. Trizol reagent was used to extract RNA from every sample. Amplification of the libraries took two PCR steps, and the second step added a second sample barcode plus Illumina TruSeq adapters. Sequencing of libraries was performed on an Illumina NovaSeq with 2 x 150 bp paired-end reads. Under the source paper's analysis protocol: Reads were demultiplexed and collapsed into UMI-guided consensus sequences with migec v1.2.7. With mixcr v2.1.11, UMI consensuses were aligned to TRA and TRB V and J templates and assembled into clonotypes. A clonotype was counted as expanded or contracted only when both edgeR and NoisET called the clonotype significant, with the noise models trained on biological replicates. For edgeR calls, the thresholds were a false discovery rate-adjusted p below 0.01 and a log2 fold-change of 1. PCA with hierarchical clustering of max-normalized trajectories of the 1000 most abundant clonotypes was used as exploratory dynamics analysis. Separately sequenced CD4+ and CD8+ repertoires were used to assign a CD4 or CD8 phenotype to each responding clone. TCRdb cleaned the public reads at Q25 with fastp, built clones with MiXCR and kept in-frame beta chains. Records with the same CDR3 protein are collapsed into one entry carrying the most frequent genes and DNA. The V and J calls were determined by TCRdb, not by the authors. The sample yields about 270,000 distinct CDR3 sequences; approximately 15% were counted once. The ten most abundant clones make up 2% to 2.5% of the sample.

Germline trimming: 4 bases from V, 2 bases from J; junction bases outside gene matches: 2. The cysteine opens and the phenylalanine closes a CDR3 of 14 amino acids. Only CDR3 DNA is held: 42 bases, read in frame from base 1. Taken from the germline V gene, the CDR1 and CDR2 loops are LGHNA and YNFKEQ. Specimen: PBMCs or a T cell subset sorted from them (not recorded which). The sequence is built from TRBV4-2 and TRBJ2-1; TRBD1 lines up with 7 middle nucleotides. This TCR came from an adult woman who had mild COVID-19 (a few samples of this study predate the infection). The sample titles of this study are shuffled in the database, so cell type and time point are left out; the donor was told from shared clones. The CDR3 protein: CASSRQGAYNEQFF. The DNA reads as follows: TGTGCCAGCAGCCGCCAGGGGGCCTACAATGAGCAGTTCTTC.